This T cell receptor (beta chain) was captured in a study of blood T cells in healthy people across ages. The CDR3 covers 17 residues. Looked up from germline, CDR1 is MDHEN and CDR2 is SYDVKM. The V gene end was trimmed by 6 bases and the J gene end by 7 bases; junction bases not matched to a gene: 17. The use of a sample-barcoded 5' primer and a J-beta primer mix characterized a second PCR of roughly 7 to 11 cycles. Each CDR3 protein is one row after TCRdb ran MiXCR on the 5' RACE reads. Of 750,000 or so distinct CDR3 sequences detected, roughly 25% appear once; the ten largest clones hold under 9.5%. Separately, the same data were catalogued under a study of T cells of mothers and their children.

Sequencing was carried out using blood. The source of this sequence is a boy aged 5 to 17 in good health. The chain has TRBV28 and TRBJ2-1, with TRBD2 matching 8 bases. The CDR3 region is CASSQGLTGGPRNEQFF. The CDR3 nucleotides are TGTGCCAGCAGCCAGGGACTAACGGGAGGGCCTAGGAATGAGCAGTTCTTC.